The 3 T cell receptor beta chains presented below share a single source sample, sequenced in a study of blood T cells in healthy people across ages. A second about 6 to 11 cycle PCR used barcoded and J-beta primers. TCRdb independently ran MiXCR on the 5' RACE reads; one entry per CDR3 protein. The table lists roughly 730,000 distinct CDR3 sequences, approximately 60% of them singletons. The specimen was blood. These receptors were taken from a man in his forties in good health.

The chain links TRBV28 to TRBJ2-5; D is possibly TRBD1 or TRBD2 (6 bases each). The end of the DNA is better explained by TRBJ2-7, so the J call may be wrong. This CDR3 contains 17 residues. Per germline, CDR1 MDHEN and CDR2 SYDVKM. CDR3: CASRGFGGGRWGGEQYF. Here the CDR3 DNA reads TGTGCCAGCAGGGGGTTTGGAGGGGGTCGTTGGGGAGGCGAGCAGTACTTC.

The chain joins TRBV7-9 to TRBJ1-5; a possible D gene is TRBD1 (5 bases). V was shortened by 4 bases and J by 3 bases, with 16 bases between the two germline ends. The CDR3 spans 16 residues. From germline, CDR1 is SEHNR and CDR2 FQNEAQ (reference sequence). The CDR3 spells CASSSERDGLNQPQHF. CDR3 bases: TGTGCCAGCAGCTCAGAGCGGGACGGACTCAATCAGCCCCAGCATTTT.

This chain joins TRBV12-3 or TRBV12-4 and TRBJ2-1, with 13 bases fitting TRBD2. The CDR3 contains 24 residues. Trimming removed 3 bases from V and 4 bases from J; junction bases left unmatched: 27. CDR3 DNA: TGTGCCAGCAGTTTGTTTTTGGTGGGATCGGGACTAGCGGGATATAAGGGCGGATACAATGAGCAGTTCTTC. Residues: CASSLFLVGSGLAGYKGGYNEQFF.